The clone carrying this TCR beta chain was counted between two and nine times. Its target is not known. The data originate from a study of CD8 T cells in ankylosing spondylitis. MiXCR, run by TCRdb on the 5' RACE reads, gives a single entry per CDR3 protein. The sample lists a few hundred thousand distinct CDR3 sequences, roughly a tenth seen once, with 6% to 8.5% in the top ten. Overall study findings and caveats: Disease-linked clones proved CD8+ and comparatively uncommon in peripheral blood.

This CDR3 spans 12 amino acids. V was clipped by 2 bases and J by 9 bases, with 8 bases between them. Germline lookup yields CDR1 SGHTA and CDR2 FQGTGA. Sequenced input: blood, either unsorted or a sorted T cell fraction (not recorded which). This TCR came from a male donor with ankylosing spondylitis or in good health (not recorded which). This chain joins TRBV7-3 and TRBJ2-1; the D is unclear. The CDR3: CASSLGIGEQFF. As DNA, the CDR3 is TGTGCCAGCAGCTTAGGGATTGGTGAGCAGTTCTTC.